This T cell receptor (beta chain) was sequenced during a study of blood T cell repertoires in COVID-19. The CDR3 is 14 amino acids. The V and J ends lost 2 bases and 4 bases respectively, with 7 bases between them. The germline V gene encodes CDR1 KGHDR and CDR2 SFDVKD. Profiled with immunoSEQ multiplex PCR; TCRdb holds only in-frame clones, not every one. This sample carries approximately 81,000 clones, around nine tenths of them seen once, and the ten largest clones take approximately 1%. This TCR derives from a woman aged 45-65 years with acute COVID-19. This rearrangement joins TRBV24-1 to TRBJ2-2, with D possibly being TRBD1 (5 bases). Sequencing input: PBMCs or T cells enriched from blood (not recorded which). The CDR3 DNA reads TGTGCCACCAGTGATTACAGGTCCACCGGGGAGCTGTTTTTT. Its protein product is CATSDYRSTGELFF.